What follows describes a single T cell receptor beta chain. Profiled with immunoSEQ multiplex PCR; TCRdb holds only in-frame clones, not every one. The table shows roughly 140,000 clones, with roughly 93% occurring only once. The entry originates in a study of control samples from healthy donors and cancer patients. Looked up from germline, CDR1 is WNHNN and CDR2 is SYGVQD (reference sequence). CDR3 length: 14 residues. The V end lost 3 bases, the J end lost 5 bases, and 13 bases lay between the germline ends. The sequenced material came from blood. The clonotype was recovered from a man between 45 and 60 years old in good health. V gene TRBV10-1 combines with J gene TRBJ1-1; no firm D call. The CDR3 bases are TGCGCCAGCAGTGACCGGGCTTTTAATACTGAAGCTTTCTTT. Protein: CASSDRAFNTEAFF.